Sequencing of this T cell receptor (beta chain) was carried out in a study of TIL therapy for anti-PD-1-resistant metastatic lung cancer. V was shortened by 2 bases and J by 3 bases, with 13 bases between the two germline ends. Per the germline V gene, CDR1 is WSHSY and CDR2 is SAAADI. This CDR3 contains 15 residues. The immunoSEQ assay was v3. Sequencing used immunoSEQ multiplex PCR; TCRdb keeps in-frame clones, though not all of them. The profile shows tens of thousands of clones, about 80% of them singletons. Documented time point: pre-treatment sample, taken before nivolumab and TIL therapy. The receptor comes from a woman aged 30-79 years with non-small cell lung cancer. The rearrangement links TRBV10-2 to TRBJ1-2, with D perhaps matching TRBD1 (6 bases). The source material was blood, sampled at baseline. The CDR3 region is CASSEGQSWDYGYTF. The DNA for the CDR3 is TGCGCCAGCAGTGAGGGACAGTCCTGGGACTATGGCTACACCTTC.